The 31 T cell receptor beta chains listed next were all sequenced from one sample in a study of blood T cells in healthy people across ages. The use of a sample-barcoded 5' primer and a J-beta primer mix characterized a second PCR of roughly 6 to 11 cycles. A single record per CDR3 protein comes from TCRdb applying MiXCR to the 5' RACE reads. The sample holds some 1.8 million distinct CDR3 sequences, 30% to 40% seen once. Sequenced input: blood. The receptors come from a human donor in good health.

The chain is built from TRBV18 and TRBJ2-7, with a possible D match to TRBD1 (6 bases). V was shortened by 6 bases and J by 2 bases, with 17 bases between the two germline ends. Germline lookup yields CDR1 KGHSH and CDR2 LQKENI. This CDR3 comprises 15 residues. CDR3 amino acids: CASSPETGSTYEQYF. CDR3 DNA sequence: TGTGCCAGCTCGCCTGAGACAGGTTCCACCTACGAGCAGTACTTC.

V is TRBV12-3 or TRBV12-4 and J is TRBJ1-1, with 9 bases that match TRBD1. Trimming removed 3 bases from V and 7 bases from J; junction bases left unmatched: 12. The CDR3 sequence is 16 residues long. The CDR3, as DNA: TGTGCCAGCAGTTTGAGGCCCTTGGACAGGGGATATGAAGCTTTCTTT. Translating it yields CASSLRPLDRGYEAFF.

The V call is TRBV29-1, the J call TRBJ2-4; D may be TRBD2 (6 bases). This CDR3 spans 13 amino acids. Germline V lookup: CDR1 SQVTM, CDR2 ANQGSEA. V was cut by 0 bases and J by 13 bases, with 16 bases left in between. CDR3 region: CSVEEGRREAQYF. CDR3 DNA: TGCAGCGTTGAAGAGGGTAGGAGGGAGGCCCAGTACTTC.

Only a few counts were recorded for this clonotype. CDR3 amino acids: CSANLPGQGVHGYTF. For the CDR3, the DNA is TGCAGTGCAAACCTACCGGGACAGGGGGTTCATGGCTACACCTTC. The J gene is TRBJ1-2, the V gene TRBV20-1; 11 bases align to TRBD1. The junction had 12 bases not matched to a gene; V was cut back by 6 bases and J by 6 bases. The CDR3 covers 15 residues. CDR1 and CDR2 (germline): DFQATT, SNEGSKA (reference sequence).

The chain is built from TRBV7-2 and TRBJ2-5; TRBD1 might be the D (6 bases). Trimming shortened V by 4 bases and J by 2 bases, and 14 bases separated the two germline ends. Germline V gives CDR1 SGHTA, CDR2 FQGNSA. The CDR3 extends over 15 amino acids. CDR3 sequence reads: CASSSPKTGQETQYF. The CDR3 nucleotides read TGTGCCAGCAGCTCACCAAAAACAGGGCAAGAGACCCAGTACTTC.

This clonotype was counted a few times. The CDR3 DNA sequence: TGTGCCAGCAGTGCCGGGTTCGACTACGAGCAGTACTTC. It encodes CASSAGFDYEQYF. The J gene is TRBJ2-7, the V gene TRBV6-2 or TRBV6-3; no firm D call. Trimming stripped 5 bases from V and 3 bases from J, with 11 bases between. The CDR3 runs to 13 residues. In germline, CDR1 is MNHEY, CDR2 SVGEGT.

CDR3 sequence reads: CSASDPPSHQPQHF. CDR3 bases: TGCAGTGCTAGTGATCCGCCCAGCCATCAGCCCCAGCATTTT. The gene calls are TRBV20-1 and TRBJ1-5; D gene uncertain. Germline V gene sequence: CDR1 DFQATT, CDR2 SNEGSKA (reference sequence). Trimming took off 3 bases at V and 5 bases at J, with 14 bases between the two ends. CDR3 length: 14 residues.

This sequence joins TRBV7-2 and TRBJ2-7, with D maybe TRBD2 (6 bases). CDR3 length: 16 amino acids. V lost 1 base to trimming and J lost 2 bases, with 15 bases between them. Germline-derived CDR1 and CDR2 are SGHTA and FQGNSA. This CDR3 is CASSLGAEGNPYEQYF. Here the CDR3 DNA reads TGTGCCAGCAGCTTAGGGGCGGAGGGGAACCCCTACGAGCAGTACTTC.

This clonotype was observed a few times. The CDR3 loop reads CASARPQGRGGYTF. The CDR3 nucleotides read TGTGCCAGCGCTAGACCCCAGGGTCGAGGCGGCTACACCTTC. This chain connects TRBV12-3 or TRBV12-4 to TRBJ1-2; TRBD1 is a possible D gene (5 bases). Trimming cost V 8 bases and J 8 bases, with 21 bases left between them. The CDR3 totals 14 residues.

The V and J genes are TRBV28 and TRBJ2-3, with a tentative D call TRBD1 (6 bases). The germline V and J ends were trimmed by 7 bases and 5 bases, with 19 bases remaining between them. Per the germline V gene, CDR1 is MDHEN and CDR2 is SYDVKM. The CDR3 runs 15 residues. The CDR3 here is CASNREWSSRDTQYF. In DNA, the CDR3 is TGTGCCAGCAACAGGGAGTGGTCTAGTCGAGATACGCAGTATTTT. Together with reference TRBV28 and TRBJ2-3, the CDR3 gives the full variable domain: DVKVTQSSRYLVKRTGEKVFLECVQDMDHENMFWYRQDPGLGLRLIYFSYDVKMKEKGDIPEGYSVSREKKERFSLILESASTNQTSMYLCASNREWSSRDTQYFGPGTRLTVL.

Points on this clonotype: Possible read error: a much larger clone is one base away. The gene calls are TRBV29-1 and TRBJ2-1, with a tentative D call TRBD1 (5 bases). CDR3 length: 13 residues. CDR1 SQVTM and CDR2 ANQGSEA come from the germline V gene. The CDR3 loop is CSADRSSYNEQVF. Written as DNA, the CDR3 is TGCAGCGCTGACAGAAGCTCCTACAATGAGCAGGTCTTC.

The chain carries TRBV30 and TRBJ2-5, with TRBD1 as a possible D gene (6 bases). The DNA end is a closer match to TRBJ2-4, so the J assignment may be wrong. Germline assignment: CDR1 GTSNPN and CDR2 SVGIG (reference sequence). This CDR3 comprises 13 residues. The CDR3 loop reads CAWSVIQGNIQYF. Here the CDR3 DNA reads TGTGCCTGGAGTGTGATACAGGGAAACATTCAGTACTTC.

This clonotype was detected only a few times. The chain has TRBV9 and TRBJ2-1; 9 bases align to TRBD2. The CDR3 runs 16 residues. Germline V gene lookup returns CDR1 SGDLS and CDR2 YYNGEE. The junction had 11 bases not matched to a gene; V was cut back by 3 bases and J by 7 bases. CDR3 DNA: TGTGCCAGCAGCGAGGGTCCTAGCGGGGTAAGGAATGAGCAGTTCTTC. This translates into CASSEGPSGVRNEQFF.

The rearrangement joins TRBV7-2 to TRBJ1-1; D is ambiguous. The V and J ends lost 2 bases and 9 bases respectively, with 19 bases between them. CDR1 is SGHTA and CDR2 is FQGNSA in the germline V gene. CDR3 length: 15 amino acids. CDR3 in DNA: TGTGCCAGCAGCTTATTCCGAGCTACCCTGGACCAAGCTTTCTTT. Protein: CASSLFRATLDQAFF. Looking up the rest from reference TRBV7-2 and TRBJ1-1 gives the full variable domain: GAGVSQSPSNKVTEKGKDVELRCDPISGHTALYWYRQSLGQGLEFLIYFQGNSAPDKSGLPSDRFSAERTGGSVSTLTIQRTQQEDSAVYLCASSLFRATLDQAFFGQGTRLTVV.

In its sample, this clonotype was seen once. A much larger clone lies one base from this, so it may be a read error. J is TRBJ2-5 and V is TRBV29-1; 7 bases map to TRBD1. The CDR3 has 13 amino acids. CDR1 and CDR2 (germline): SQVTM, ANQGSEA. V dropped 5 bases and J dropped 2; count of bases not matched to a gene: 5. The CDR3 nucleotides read TGCAGCGTTTGGGACAGCCAACAAGAGACCCAGTACTTC. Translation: CSVWDSQQETQYF.

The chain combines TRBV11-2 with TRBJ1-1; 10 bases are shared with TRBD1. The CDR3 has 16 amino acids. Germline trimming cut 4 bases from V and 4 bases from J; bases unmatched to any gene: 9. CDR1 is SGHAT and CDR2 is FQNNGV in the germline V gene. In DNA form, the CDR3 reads TGTGCCAGCAGCTCCGGTCCCGGGACAGGGGTCACTGAAGCTTTCTTT. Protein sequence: CASSSGPGTGVTEAFF.

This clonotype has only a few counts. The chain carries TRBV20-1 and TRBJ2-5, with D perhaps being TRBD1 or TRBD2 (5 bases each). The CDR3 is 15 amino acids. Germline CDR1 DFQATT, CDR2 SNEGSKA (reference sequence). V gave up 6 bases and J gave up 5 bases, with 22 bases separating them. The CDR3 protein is CSAPHGLVEGETQYF. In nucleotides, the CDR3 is TGCAGTGCCCCGCACGGCCTGGTAGAGGGGGAGACCCAGTACTTC.

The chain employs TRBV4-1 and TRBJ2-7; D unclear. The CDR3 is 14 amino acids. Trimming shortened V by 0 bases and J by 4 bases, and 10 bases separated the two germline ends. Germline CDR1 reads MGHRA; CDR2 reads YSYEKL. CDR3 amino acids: CASSQERREYEQYF. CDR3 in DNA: TGCGCCAGCAGCCAAGAGCGCAGAGAATACGAGCAGTACTTC.

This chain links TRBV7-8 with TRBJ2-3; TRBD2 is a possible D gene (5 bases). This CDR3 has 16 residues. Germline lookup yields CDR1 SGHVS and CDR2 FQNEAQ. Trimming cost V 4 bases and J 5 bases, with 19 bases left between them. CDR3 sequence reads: CASSSLGSSRGDTQYF. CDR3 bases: TGTGCCAGCAGCTCCCTGGGCAGCAGTCGGGGAGATACGCAGTATTTT. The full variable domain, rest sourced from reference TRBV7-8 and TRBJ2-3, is GAGVSQSPRYKVAKRGQDVALRCDPISGHVSLFWYQQALGQGPEFLTYFQNEAQLDKSGLPSDRFFAERPEGSVSTLKIQRTQQEDSAVYLCASSSLGSSRGDTQYFGPGTRLTVL.

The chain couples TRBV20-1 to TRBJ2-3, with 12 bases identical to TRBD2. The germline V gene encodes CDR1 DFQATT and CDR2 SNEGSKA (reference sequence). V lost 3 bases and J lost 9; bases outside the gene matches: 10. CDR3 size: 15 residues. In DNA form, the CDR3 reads TGCAGTGCTAGGACTAGCGGGGGCCCTACCTTGACGCAGTATTTT. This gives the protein CSARTSGGPTLTQYF.

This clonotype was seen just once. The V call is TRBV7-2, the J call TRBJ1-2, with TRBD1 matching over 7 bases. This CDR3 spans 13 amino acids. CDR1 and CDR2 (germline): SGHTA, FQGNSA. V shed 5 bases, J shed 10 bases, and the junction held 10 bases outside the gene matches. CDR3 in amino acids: CASSPDRVNDYTF. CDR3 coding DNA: TGTGCCAGCAGCCCCGACAGGGTGAACGACTACACCTTC. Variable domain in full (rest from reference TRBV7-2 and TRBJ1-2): GAGVSQSPSNKVTEKGKDVELRCDPISGHTALYWYRQSLGQGLEFLIYFQGNSAPDKSGLPSDRFSAERTGGSVSTLTIQRTQQEDSAVYLCASSPDRVNDYTFGSGTRLTVV.

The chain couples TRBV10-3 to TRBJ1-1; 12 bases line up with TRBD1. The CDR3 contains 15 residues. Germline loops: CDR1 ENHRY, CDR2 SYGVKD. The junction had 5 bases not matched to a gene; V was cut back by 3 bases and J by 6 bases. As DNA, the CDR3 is TGTGCCATCAGTGAACCGGGACAGGGGGCCCCTGAAGCTTTCTTT. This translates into CAISEPGQGAPEAFF.

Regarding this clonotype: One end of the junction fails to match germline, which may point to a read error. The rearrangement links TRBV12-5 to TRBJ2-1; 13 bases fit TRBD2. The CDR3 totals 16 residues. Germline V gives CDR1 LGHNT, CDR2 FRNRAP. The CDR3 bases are TGTGCTGGTGGTTCCACTACTAGCGGGGGGGGCCATGAGCAGTTCTTC. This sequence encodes CAGGSTTSGGGHEQFF.

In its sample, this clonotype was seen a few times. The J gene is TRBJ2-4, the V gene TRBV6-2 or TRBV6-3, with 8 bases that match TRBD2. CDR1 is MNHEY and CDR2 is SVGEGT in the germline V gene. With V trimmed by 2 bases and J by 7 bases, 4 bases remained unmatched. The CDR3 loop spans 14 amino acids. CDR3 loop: CASSYEAGVNIQYF. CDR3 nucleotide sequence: TGTGCCAGCAGTTACGAAGCGGGGGTTAACATTCAGTACTTC.

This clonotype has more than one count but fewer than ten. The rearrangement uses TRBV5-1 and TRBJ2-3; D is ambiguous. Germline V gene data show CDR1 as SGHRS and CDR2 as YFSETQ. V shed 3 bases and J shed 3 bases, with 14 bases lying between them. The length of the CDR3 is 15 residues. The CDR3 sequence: CASSSSREGTDTQYF. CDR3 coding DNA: TGCGCCAGCAGCTCTAGTAGGGAAGGGACAGATACGCAGTATTTT.

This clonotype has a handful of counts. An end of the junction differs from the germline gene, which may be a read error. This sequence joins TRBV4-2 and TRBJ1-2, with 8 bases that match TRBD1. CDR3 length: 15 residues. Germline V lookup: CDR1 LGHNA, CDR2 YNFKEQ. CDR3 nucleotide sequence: TGTGCCAGCAGCCTTCGACAGGGGCAGAACTATGGCTATACCTTC. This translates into CASSLRQGQNYGYTF.

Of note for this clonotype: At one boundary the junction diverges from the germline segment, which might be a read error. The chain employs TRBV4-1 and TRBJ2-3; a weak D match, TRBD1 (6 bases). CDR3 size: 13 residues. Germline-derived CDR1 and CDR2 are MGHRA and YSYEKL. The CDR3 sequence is CARSQGRTDTQYF. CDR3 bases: TGCGCCCGCAGCCAGGGGAGAACAGATACGCAGTATTTT.

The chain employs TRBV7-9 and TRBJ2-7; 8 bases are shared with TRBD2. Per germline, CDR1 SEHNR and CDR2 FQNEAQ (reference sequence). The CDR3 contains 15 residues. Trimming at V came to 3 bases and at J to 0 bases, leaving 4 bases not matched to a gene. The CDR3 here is CASSFGGGISYEQYF. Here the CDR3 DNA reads TGTGCCAGCAGCTTCGGCGGGGGGATCTCCTACGAGCAGTACTTC.

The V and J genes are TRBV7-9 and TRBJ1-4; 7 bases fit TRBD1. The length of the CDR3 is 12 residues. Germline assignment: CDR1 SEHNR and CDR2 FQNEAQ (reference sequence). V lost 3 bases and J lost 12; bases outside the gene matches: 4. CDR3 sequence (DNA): TGTGCCAGCAGCTTCAGGGGGGAAGAACTGTTTTTT. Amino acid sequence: CASSFRGEELFF.

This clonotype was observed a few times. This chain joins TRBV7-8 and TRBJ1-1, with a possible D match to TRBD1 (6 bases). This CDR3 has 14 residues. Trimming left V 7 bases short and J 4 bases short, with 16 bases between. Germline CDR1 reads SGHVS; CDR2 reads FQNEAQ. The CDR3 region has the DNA TGTGCCAGCATCGCGGGGGGGGCTGCCACTGAAGCTTTCTTT. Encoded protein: CASIAGGAATEAFF.

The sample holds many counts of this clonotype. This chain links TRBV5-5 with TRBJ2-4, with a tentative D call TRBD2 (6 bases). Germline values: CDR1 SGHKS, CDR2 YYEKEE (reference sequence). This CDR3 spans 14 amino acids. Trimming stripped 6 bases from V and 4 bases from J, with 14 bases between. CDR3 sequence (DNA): TGTGCCAGCACGCTAATGGGGGGAAAAAACATTCAGTACTTC. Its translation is CASTLMGGKNIQYF. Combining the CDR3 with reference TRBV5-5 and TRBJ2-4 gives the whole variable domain DAGVTQSPTHLIKTRGQQVTLRCSPISGHKSVSWYQQVLGQGPQFIFQYYEKEERGRGNFPDRFSARQFPNYSSELNVNALLLGDSALYLCASTLMGGKNIQYFGAGTRLSVL.